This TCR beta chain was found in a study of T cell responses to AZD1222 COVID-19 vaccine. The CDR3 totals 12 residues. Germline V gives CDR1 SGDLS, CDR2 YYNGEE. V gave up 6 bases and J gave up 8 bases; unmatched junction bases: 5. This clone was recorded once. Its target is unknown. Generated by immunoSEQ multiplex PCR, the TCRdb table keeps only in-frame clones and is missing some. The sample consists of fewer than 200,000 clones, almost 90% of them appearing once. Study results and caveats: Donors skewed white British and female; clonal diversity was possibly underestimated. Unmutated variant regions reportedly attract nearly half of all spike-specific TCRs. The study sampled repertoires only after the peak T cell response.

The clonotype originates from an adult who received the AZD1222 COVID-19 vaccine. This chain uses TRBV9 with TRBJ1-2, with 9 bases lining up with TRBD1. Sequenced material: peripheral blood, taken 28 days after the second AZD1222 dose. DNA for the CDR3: TGTGCCAGCACCGGGACAGGGATGGGCTACACCTTC. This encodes CASTGTGMGYTF. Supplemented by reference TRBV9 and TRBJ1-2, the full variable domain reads DSGVTQTPKHLITATGQRVTLRCSPRSGDLSVYWYQQSLDQGLQFLIQYYNGEERAKGNILERFSAQQFPDLHSELNLSSLELGDSALYFCASTGTGMGYTFGSGTRLTVV.